This T cell receptor (beta chain) was profiled in a study of OX40 agonist ivuxolimab in advanced cancers. Here immunoSEQ multiplex PCR was the method, and the copy in TCRdb shows in-frame clones only, minus some. The sample comprises over 50,000 clones, 82% of which are singletons, and more than 0.4% rests with the top ten. CDR3 length equals 20 residues. Germline V gives CDR1 SQVTM, CDR2 ANQGSEA. V was clipped by 7 bases and J by 1 base; unmatched bases: 22. The receptor was derived from an adult with an advanced solid tumor such as melanoma, head and neck, liver or kidney cancer. This specimen consisted of CD4+ or CD8+ T cells sorted from blood, obtained in a trial of the OX40 agonist ivuxolimab. This sequence joins TRBV29-1 and TRBJ2-4, with TRBD2 identical over 10 bases. The CDR3 region is CSAGGLASFRGGAAKNIQYF. The CDR3 coding sequence is TGCAGCGCTGGGGGACTAGCGAGTTTCAGGGGTGGGGCGGCCAAAAACATTCAGTACTTC.